This TCR beta chain originates from a study of blood T cell repertoires in COVID-19. Study context: The samples span acute and convalescent COVID-19 from the United States, Italy and Spain.

In the case of this clone: Other DNA sequences of this sample code for an identical CDR3.

V was trimmed by 4 bases and J by 4 bases, leaving 7 bases between them. The CDR3 totals 12 residues. TCRdb keeps only in-frame clones here, not all; method: immunoSEQ multiplex PCR. Of more than 300,000 clones listed, more than 85% were seen once; the top ten hold under 20%. The chain combines TRBV12-3 or TRBV12-4 with TRBJ1-2; D not resolved. The sequence derives from a woman in her 30s who had recovered from COVID-19. Material for sequencing was PBMCs or T cells enriched from blood (not recorded which). This chain's CDR3 is CASSSGSYGYTF. DNA of the CDR3: TGTGCCAGCAGTTCCGGGAGCTATGGCTACACCTTC.